The entry below gives a single TCR beta chain sequence along with its context. Its matching antigen is unknown. This record belongs to a study of graft-versus-host responses after intestinal transplantation. Study information: Grafts were multivisceral, liver-intestinal, or isolated intestinal. Recipients were all induced with anti-thymocyte globulin, then given tacrolimus and steroids for 2 to 3 years. Regarding the study as a whole: The presence of high graft-versus-host to host-versus-graft clonal ratios in allografts characterized patients with graft-donor T cell macrochimerism. Recipient marrow showed GvH clones, some seen first in ileum or blood.

The CDR3 runs 14 residues. With 1 base removed from V and 4 bases from J, the gap between germline ends came to 11 bases. Per germline, CDR1 SQVTM and CDR2 ANQGSEA. The table came from immunoSEQ multiplex PCR; TCRdb's copy has only in-frame clones and leaves some out. The profile shows about 96,000 clones, 92% of them singletons. This receptor was identified in a human donor who received an intestinal transplant. This specimen consisted of unstimulated CD4+ T cells sorted from spleen or lymph node cells, obtained before intestinal transplant. The chain couples TRBV29-1 to TRBJ2-1, with D perhaps TRBD1 (6 bases). The CDR3 sequence: CSVEGTEGYNEQFF. DNA for the CDR3: TGCAGCGTTGAAGGGACAGAGGGATACAATGAGCAGTTCTTC.